This TCR beta chain was captured by sequencing in a study of blood T cell repertoires in COVID-19. Overall study context: Samples came from the United States, Italy and Spain, spanning acute and convalescent COVID-19. Sources were T cells, B-cell-depleted T cells, or PBMCs; the material itself was cDNA or gDNA.

In the study's own analysis: Estimates of nucleated cell counts were drawn from the amplification of reference gene primers. Here immunoSEQ multiplex PCR was the method, and the copy in TCRdb shows in-frame clones only, minus some. V, J and clone size are taken as reported in that table, and D and trimming were inferred from the DNA itself. The sample holds tens of thousands of clones, 82% seen once. The CDR3 is 19 residues long. The clonotype originates from a human donor in a cohort sampled during active COVID-19. The chain carries TRBV21-1 and TRBJ2-7; the listed D gene, TRBD1, was not tested against the DNA. TRBV21-1 is marked as a pseudogene. The specimen was peripheral blood. The CDR3 region has the DNA TGTGCCAGCTACAAGCCTAAGACAGGAAATTACCCCCGGCGGGACGAGCAGTACTTC. Its protein product is CASYKPKTGNYPRRDEQYF.